This TCR beta chain emerged from a study of cytomegalovirus exposure and HLA in healthy donors (dated by TCRdb to the late 2010s). For context, the study as a whole: An earlier analysis of about 560 of the donors reported 250 to 350 Gb of sequence data and 90 million to 120 million unique TCR beta sequences obtained from around 170 million T cells. Around 320 gigabases of sequencing data and approximately 85 million unique TCR sequences were included in an early release covering under 650 HLA-typed donors. Among the roughly 400 genotyped donors, more than 70% belonged to the genetic ancestry cluster associated with self-reported Caucasian donors. The aim of the study was to test whether cataloging public T cell receptors could identify signatures of past pathogen exposure. Using immunosequencing, the study profiled T cell repertoires from around 670 subjects and related those repertoires to cytomegalovirus serostatus. A separate validation cohort of over 95 different subjects was used in addition to the 666-subject first cohort. The study combined high-throughput TCR immunosequencing, statistical association of individual TCRs with disease status, and machine learning to predict cytomegalovirus infection status. In a later analysis, previously published TCR beta repertoires from 600 to 850 donors were re-analyzed and high-resolution HLA genotyping was added so that TCR occurrence patterns could be studied. Rather than using new phenotypic data, the later analysis identified candidate immune exposures from TCR beta sequences and from how often those sequences occurred across donors. An earlier analysis of around 580 of the donors used high-throughput TCR beta sequencing to judge whether each TCR beta V gene segment behaved as functional or pseudogenic. Alongside the repertoire data, information on donor age, sex, ethnicity and CMV serostatus was compiled. A later genetic analysis used genome-wide SNP genotypes for about 60% of the roughly 700 donors, treating that subset as a discovery cohort. Every discovery cohort repertoire had been produced on one sequencing platform. HLA typing covered class I and class II loci at four-digit resolution. The number of donors typed differed by locus, with roughly 620-630 for A, B, C, DRB1 and DQB1, approximately 500 for DQA1, 600 to 610 for DPA1, and around 430 for DPB1. Several DR-DQ haplotypes were handled as single units for association and clustering, since linkage in the cohort was strong. Among several hundred genotyped donors of the cohort, an average of about 240,000 unique TCR beta nucleotide sequences was sequenced per donor, of which about 19% were non-productive. Overall study results and their limits: The only immune exposure information available for the cohort was CMV serostatus. Broadly in line with IMGT annotations, most TCR beta V segments showed up in productive rearrangements about 87% or about 30% of the time in an earlier analysis of under 700 of the donors. In vitro tests confirmed that a few of the cytomegalovirus-associated TCR beta chains recognize cytomegalovirus antigens. Correlated functional status among segregating V segments might reflect linkage disequilibrium, but an unknown experimental factor could not be ruled out. The authors suggested that the approach could potentially be extended to other disease states and immunological phenotypes. The classifier was reported to diagnose cytomegalovirus status with high specificity and sensitivity in both the original and validation cohorts. Most TCR sequences were seen in very few donors, while some public TCRs were found in many individuals. When HLA alleles, especially DR and DQ, strongly co-occurred, TCR associations were difficult to assign to individual alleles. A group of highly shared sequence variants was considered likely to be a technical artifact of the sequencing pipeline. Several of the top co-occurrence clusters appeared to be linked to parvovirus B19, influenza, CMV and Epstein-Barr virus, according to a later analysis. Only TCR beta chains were sequenced in this cohort, and the absence of alpha or paired-chain data limited detectable features. A later analysis associated 17,000 or so TCR beta sequences with specific HLA alleles at a false discovery rate of 0.05. In a later analysis, TCR association rates were found to vary across HLA loci, with the most associated TCRs seen for DRB1 alleles and the fewest for HLA-C alleles. Because HLA typing was missing for some donors at each locus, association tests included only the typed subset. In a later analysis, HLA-associated TCR beta chains showed more clonal expansion and lower generation probabilities than non-associated chains that were equally common. In a later analysis, most CMV-associated TCR beta chains were found to appear HLA-restricted, with HLA associations seemingly driven largely by CMV exposure. V-gene and J-gene trimming of TCR beta chains was associated with a missense DCLRE1C variant in a later genetic analysis, and the association was replicated in an independent cohort. A later genetic analysis reported fewer N-insertions in productive TCRs among donors in an Asian-associated ancestry cluster than the roughly 700-donor mean. Presence/absence analyses assumed roughly uniform sequencing depth across donors, an assumption that may not hold. A further reported finding was that TCR beta sequences accurately predicted the HLA-A and HLA-B alleles for most subjects in the first cohort. The earlier analysis of around 600 of the donors excluded roughly 16 rarely observed V segments, including chromosome 9 orphons, because counts were too low. The 87-base-pair reads could not distinguish some IMGT-functional V segments, including TRBV6-2 and TRBV6-3, so those segments were excluded. The study listed 170 or so TCR beta chains as associated with cytomegalovirus.

The V end gives up 7 bases and the J end 5 bases, leaving 3 bases in the junction not matched to a gene. The CDR3 numbers 12 residues from cysteine through phenylalanine. The only DNA kept is the CDR3, 36 bases in frame from the first base. From a lookup of the germline V gene, CDR1 and CDR2 are SQVTM and ANQGSEA. In total, roughly 670 healthy bone marrow donors made up the cohort. Cohort members were all nominally healthy when sampled, although unrecorded immune exposures were likely present. The donor tested CMV seronegative and was one of the 352 seronegative cohort members. A peripheral blood sample was provided by each donor, and peripheral blood mononuclear cells were used for TCR beta sequencing. Genomic DNA extraction from the blood cell samples was performed with the Qiagen DNeasy Blood Extraction Kit. The library relied on the immunoSEQ multiplex PCR assay. For the multiplex PCR, a mixture combining 60 forward primers for TCR Vbeta segments and 13 reverse primers for TCR Jbeta segments was used. The CDR3 region of rearranged TCR beta genes was amplified from genomic DNA with a multiplex PCR assay. The Illumina HiSeq System was used to sequence the amplified TCR beta libraries as 87-base-pair reads. In the original analysis: In a later analysis, tens of millions of unique TCR beta chains were counted across the 690 or so repertoires, and roughly 11 million of these chains were shared by at least two donors. Raw reads were error-corrected and collapsed into unique sequences by a nearest-neighbor algorithm in which closely related sequences were merged to remove PCR and sequencing errors. Alignment of CDR3 sequences to IMGT reference sequences was used to assign V, D and J gene segments. Each retained sequence needed at least a six-nucleotide match to both a V gene segment and a J gene segment. Rearrangements were classified as productive when the CDR3 lacked stop codons and remained in frame with V and J, and all other rearrangements were classified as non-productive. Following IMGT convention, CDR3 was defined as the stretch from the second conserved V-encoded cysteine up to the conserved J-encoded phenylalanine. The earlier analysis of 587 of the donors excluded any sequence lacking an unambiguous match to a single V gene segment. An earlier analysis of fewer than 750 of the donors called V segments functional above 56.7% productive rearrangements and segregating when the between-donor standard deviation exceeded 5%. A statistical classification framework was built for diagnosing cytomegalovirus status from the catalog of TCR beta chain sequences. In a later analysis, V and J genes were assigned by comparing TCR nucleotide sequences against IMGT/GENE-DB human TR gene sequences. The TCRdist pipeline was used in a later analysis to assign CDR3 sequences and most-parsimonious VDJ recombination scenarios. A later analysis defined each TCR beta chain by its CDR3 amino acid sequence plus V-gene family, and excluded reads lacking a unique V-gene family. To address suspected cross-contamination and a sequencing artifact, a later analysis removed around 600 highly shared, low-generation-probability nucleotide sequences. In a later analysis, a clonal expansion index for each public chain was calculated from normalized within-repertoire ranks of inferred template counts. In a later analysis, generation probabilities were computed using a VDJ recombination model fitted to out-of-frame rearrangements, and the results were checked against IGoR. A later analysis scored TCR-TCR, TCR-HLA and TCR-CMV co-occurrence with hypergeometric tests, applying a repertoire-size bias correction to TCR pairs. A later analysis estimated false discovery rates by permuting HLA or CMV assignments 20 times. In a later analysis, co-occurring TCRs were grouped with DBSCAN, and TCRdist sequence similarity was added when clustering was performed within HLA-allele-positive subsets. Repertoires with fewer than 30,000 or more than 120,000 public chains, plus five repertoires with anomalous nucleotide sharing, were excluded from co-occurrence clustering. TCRdb retrieved this table from immuneACCESS and kept in-frame rearrangements only. Not all clones are present; in checked studies, unresolved V genes account for under half, and no reason is known for the remainder. For V, J and clone size, that table is used; D and trimming come from the DNA. Here the sample has under 200,000 clones; around 90% occur a single time. The ten biggest clones cover around 0.85% of the sample.

Turning to this clone: The target of this receptor is not known. No clone much larger than this one lies a single base away; base qualities are absent.

The chain links TRBV29-1 with TRBJ2-2; a stretch of 8 junction bases matches TRBD1. The receptor comes from a woman aged 30 to 39 in good health and CMV-seronegative. The sequenced sample was PBMCs. The sequenced DNA: TGCAGCGCTAGGACAGGGACCGGGGAGCTGTTTTTT. The encoded protein is CSARTGTGELFF.